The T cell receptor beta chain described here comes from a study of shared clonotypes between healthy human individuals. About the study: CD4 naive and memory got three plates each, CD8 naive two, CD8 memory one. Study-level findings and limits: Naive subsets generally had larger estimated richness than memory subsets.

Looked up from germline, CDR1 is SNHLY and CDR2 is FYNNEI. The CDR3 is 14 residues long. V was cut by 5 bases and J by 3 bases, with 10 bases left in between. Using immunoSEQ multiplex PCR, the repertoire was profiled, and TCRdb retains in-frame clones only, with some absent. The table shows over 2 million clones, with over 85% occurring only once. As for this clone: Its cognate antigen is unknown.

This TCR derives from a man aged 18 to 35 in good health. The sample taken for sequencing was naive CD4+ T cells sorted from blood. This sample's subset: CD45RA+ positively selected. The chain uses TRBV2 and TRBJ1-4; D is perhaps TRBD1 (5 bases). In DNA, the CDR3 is TGTGCCAGCAGTCCCGGGACCGCTAATGAAAAACTGTTTTTT. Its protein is CASSPGTANEKLFF.